This TCR beta chain was documented in a study of blood T cells in healthy people across ages (dated by TCRdb to 2013 to 2016). About the investigation overall: In model experiments, template switching captured about one uniquely barcoded TCR beta cDNA molecule for every two T cells. Using deep sequencing normalized with unique cDNA molecular identifiers, the study measured how TCR beta repertoire diversity changes with age. Four age groups were formed from the donors: young (average approximately 15 years), middle-aged (approximately 39), aged (about 62) and long-lived (82). Using the same blood draw, the study looked at two additional independent replicas of 1 million unique cDNA reads for two donors, one aged 18 to 29 and the other aged 80 or older.

The library was made by 5' RACE. Sequencing took place on an Illumina HiSeq 2500. A second roughly 6 to 11 cycle PCR used a sample-barcoded 5' primer and a J-beta primer mix. A unique molecular identifier was introduced onto each TCR beta cDNA molecule by a template-switch 5' adaptor carrying 12 random nucleotides. Each sample yielded at least 3 million CDR3-containing paired-end reads. First-strand cDNA synthesis was performed from all RNA using the Mint cDNA synthesis kit, with priming by a TRBC-specific oligonucleotide. All cDNA was treated with uracil-DNA glycosylase and then went through a first 18-cycle PCR with the universal primers M1SS and BC2_uni_R. The authors' pipeline ran thus. For normalization, 1 million high-quality reads, each with a distinct molecular identifier, were randomly selected from each sample. Instead of being binned into consensus sequences, reads with shared molecular identifiers were discarded. CDR3 identification, clonotype clustering and error correction used MiTCR with a Q25 quality threshold and the strictest error-elimination algorithm. A nonparametric unseen species model with Euler transformation was used to estimate lower-bound total TCR beta diversity. TCRdb cleaned the public reads at Q25 with fastp, built clones with MiXCR and kept in-frame beta chains. Duplicate CDR3 protein sequences are folded into a single record with the most common DNA and genes. The V and J calls here are based on TCRdb, not the publication. For this sample there are 1 million or so distinct CDR3 sequences; almost 25% appear just once. Of the sample, about 0.72% falls within the top ten clones.

Here is what the overall study found, with its caveats: Because profiling used bulk unsorted PBMCs, naive and antigen-experienced compartments could not be compared conclusively. The percentage of naive T cells measured by flow cytometry correlated strongly with observed TCR beta diversity. Because donor CMV infection status was unknown, age-related changes in expanded clonotypes were potentially confounded. Observed TCR beta diversity per million T cells fell roughly linearly with age, and a significant reduction was already apparent by age around 40. Total diversity estimates from one million sequenced T cells were considered lower bounds and underestimates. Compared with the aged group, the long-lived group had more naive CD4+ T cells, fewer expanded clones and increased TCR diversity, suggesting age selection.

To note about this clonotype: The target of this receptor is not known. No much larger clone is present one base from it, and per-base qualities are unavailable.

Systemically healthy Caucasian individuals from Russia, some 36 in total and aged about 6 to 100 years, were included as donors. Approximately 9.3 milliliters of peripheral blood were collected from each donor into EDTA-treated Vacutainer tubes. Ficoll-Paque density-gradient centrifugation was used to isolate PBMCs, with at least 6.5 million per sample. Trizol reagent was used to extract total RNA from the PBMCs, yielding at least 5.5 micrograms per sample. The percentages of naive CD45RAhigh/CD27high T cells were determined by flow cytometry on a PBMC aliquot from every donor. The junction carries 11 bases between V and J, which are trimmed by 6 bases and 6 bases respectively. As encoded in the germline V gene, CDR1 is SQVTM while CDR2 is ANQGSEA. The CDR3 holds 11 amino acids from the cysteine to the phenylalanine. The DNA shown is the 33-base CDR3, in frame from base 1. The same data also contributed to another study, on T cells of mothers and their children. That second publication adds: The donors were nine systemically healthy Caucasian individuals, made up of three mothers and their six children. cDNA synthesis used all of the extracted RNA, with approximately 1.6 ug of RNA in each 15 ul reaction. In the second PCR, the M1S primer added sample barcodes and 2-4 random nucleotides. Over 8 million TCR beta CDR3 reads came from each mother, compared with approximately 2.8 million reads from each child. Thymic selection similarly shapes TCR recombination output in related and unrelated pairs, with minor effect from inherited differences. Normalized repertoire overlap was always slightly but never significantly higher in related than unrelated mother-child pairs. Persistent microchimeric T cell clones were not detected, at a sensitivity of about 100 clones per million clonotypes. In the study, deep NGS was used to compare the TCR beta repertoires of mothers and children, and features distinguishing related mother-child pairs from unrelated individuals were sought. The mean age was around 40 +/- 4 years for the mothers and around 11 +/- 4 years for the children. Libraries were sequenced on Illumina HiSeq 2000 with 100+100 nt paired-end reads after adapter ligation with NEBNext reagents. To prevent cross-contamination, the mother and child libraries were prepared one month apart and sequenced in separate runs. For each donor, somewhere between about 500,000 and 2,000,000 distinct TCR beta clonotypes were identified. Naive TCR beta clonotypes were estimated from low-frequency clonotypes matched to each donor's FACS-determined naive share, without sorting.

Sequencing input: blood. The chain couples TRBV29-1 to TRBJ1-2; tentative D gene TRBD1, with 5 bases matching. This TCR came from a girl under 10 years old in good health. The DNA sequence is given as TGCAGCGTGTCAGGGTGGGATGGCTACACCTTC. This translates into CSVSGWDGYTF. When the CDR3 is completed using the reference TRBV29-1 and TRBJ1-2 genes on either side, the full variable domain is SAVISQKPSRDICQRGTSLTIQCQVDSQVTMMFWYRQQPGQSLTLIATANQGSEATYESGFVIDKFPISRPNLTFSTLTVSNMSPEDSSIYLCSVSGWDGYTFGSGTRLTVV.